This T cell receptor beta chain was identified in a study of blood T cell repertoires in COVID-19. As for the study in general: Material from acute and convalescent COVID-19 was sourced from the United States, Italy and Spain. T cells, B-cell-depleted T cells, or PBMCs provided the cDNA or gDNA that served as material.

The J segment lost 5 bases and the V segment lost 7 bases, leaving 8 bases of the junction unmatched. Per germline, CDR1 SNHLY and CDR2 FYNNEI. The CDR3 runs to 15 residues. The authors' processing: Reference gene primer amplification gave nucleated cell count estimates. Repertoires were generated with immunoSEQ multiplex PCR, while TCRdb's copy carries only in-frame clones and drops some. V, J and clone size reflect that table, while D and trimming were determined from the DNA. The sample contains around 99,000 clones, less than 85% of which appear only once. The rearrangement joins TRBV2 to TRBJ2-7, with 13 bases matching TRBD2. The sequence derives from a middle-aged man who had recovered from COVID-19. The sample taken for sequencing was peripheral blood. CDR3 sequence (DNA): TGTGCCAGCAAGCGGACTAGCGGGAGTATCAACGAGCAGTACTTC. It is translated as CASKRTSGSINEQYF. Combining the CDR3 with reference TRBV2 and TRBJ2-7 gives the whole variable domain EPEVTQTPSHQVTQMGQEVILRCVPISNHLYFYWYRQILGQKVEFLVSFYNNEISEKSEIFDDQFSVERPDGSNFTLKIRSTKLEDSAMYFCASKRTSGSINEQYFGPGTRLTVT.